This T cell receptor beta chain derives from a study of human versus mouse CDR3 diversity and MHC coevolution. For the study at large: Valid reads per sample ranged from roughly 5.5 x 10^6 to 1.7 x 10^7.

Assay used: immunoSEQ multiplex PCR; TCRdb lists only in-frame clones, some missing. The sample yields about 73,000 clones, about nine tenths seen once. Study-level points and caveats: Mice had fewer CDR3 deletions and insertions than humans on average. Roughly 1.5 million TCR beta clonotypes were estimated for humans, the largest repertoire.

This clone was seen a single time. The target antigen is unknown. The clonotype comes from a person aged 25-75 years in good health. The sample comprised naive CD4+ T cells from blood. Documented subset: CD45RO-negative CD62L-positive naive CD4 T cells.

The CDR3 is CASSTGDRMNTEAFF. CDR3 nucleotides: TGTGCCAGCAGTACCGGAGACAGGATGAACACTGAAGCTTTCTTT. The J gene is TRBJ1-1, the V gene TRBV6-5; possibly TRBD1 for D (6 bases). The CDR3 is 15 residues long. With 5 bases removed from V and 0 bases from J, the gap between germline ends came to 13 bases. CDR1 is MNHEY and CDR2 is SVGAGI in the germline V gene.